This TCR beta chain originates from a study of T cell responses to AZD1222 COVID-19 vaccine. Study observations and caveats: Close to half of all spike-specific TCRs reportedly target regions of the variants that are unmutated. Spike-specific TCR breadth and depth rose after two AZD1222 doses. Most donors were white British, females outnumbered males, and clonal diversity was possibly underestimated.

Trimming took 5 bases from V and 7 from J, leaving 15 bases between them. CDR1 MNHEY and CDR2 SMNVEV come from the germline V gene (reference sequence). This CDR3 contains 14 residues. Turning to this clone: Its target is not known.

Here immunoSEQ multiplex PCR was the method, and the copy in TCRdb shows in-frame clones only, minus some. The sample has 72,000 or so clones; nearly 90% are singletons. The sample in question was peripheral blood, obtained 28 days after the second AZD1222 dose. The V gene is TRBV27, the J gene TRBJ2-1; possible D gene TRBD1, 7 bases. The sequence was collected from an adult who received the AZD1222 COVID-19 vaccine. The CDR3: CASSAYSGGNEQFF. CDR3 nucleotides: TGTGCCAGCAGTGCGTACTCAGGGGGGAATGAGCAGTTCTTC.